Below are 3 T cell receptor beta chains sequenced from a single sample in a study of beta chain features in type 1 diabetes. Of the isolated RNA, all was reverse transcribed, and so the sequenced material was expressed TCRB transcripts. The protocol was immunoSEQ multiplex PCR, while the TCRdb copy is restricted to in-frame clones and leaves out a portion. Of around 250,000 clones listed, roughly 30% were seen once; the top ten hold 4%. Sequencing was performed on central memory CD4+ T cells from blood. The receptors originated from a young man in good health.

The rearrangement links TRBV9 to TRBJ2-5, with D unresolved. The germline V gene encodes CDR1 SGDLS and CDR2 YYNGEE. Trimming removed 0 bases from V and 4 bases from J, with 7 bases in between. The CDR3 consists of 13 residues. CDR3 region: CASSVAMVETQYF. CDR3 coding DNA: TGTGCCAGCAGCGTAGCTATGGTAGAGACCCAGTACTTC.

The chain carries TRBV5-1 and TRBJ2-1; 9 positions agree with TRBD1. The V and J ends lost 4 bases and 9 bases, in that order; junction bases with no gene match: 8. The CDR3 consists of 14 residues. Germline CDR1 SGHRS, CDR2 YFSETQ. The CDR3 here is CASSLTTGGSEQFF. The CDR3 bases are TGCGCCAGCAGCCTAACAACAGGGGGCAGTGAGCAGTTCTTC.

In its sample, this clone was seen a few times. The chain employs TRBV5-4 and TRBJ2-2; 7 nucleotides agree with TRBD2. Germline V lookup: CDR1 SGHNT, CDR2 YYREEE (reference sequence). The CDR3 runs 16 residues. V was clipped by 5 bases and J by 4 bases; unmatched bases: 11. CDR3 nucleotides: TGTGCCAGCAGTTCAAAGCGGGATGCGGGCACCGGGGAGCTGTTTTTT. Translated: CASSSKRDAGTGELFF.